The clone carrying this T cell receptor beta chain was observed a handful of times. TCRdb's copy holds only in-frame clones and misses some; the assay was immunoSEQ multiplex PCR. The sample yields 150,000 to 200,000 clones, around 85% seen once. This specimen comes from a study of cytomegalovirus exposure and HLA in healthy donors. The ends lost 8 bases at V and 1 base at J; junction bases unmatched: 4. CDR3 length: 13 residues. Germline V gene sequence: CDR1 MDHEN, CDR2 SYDVKM. The sample consisted of PBMCs. V gene TRBV28 combines with J gene TRBJ1-2; 7 bases agree with TRBD1. The receptor's source is a man younger than 35 in good health and CMV-seropositive. The DNA of the CDR3 is TGTGCCAGCCTGGGACAGCTTAACTATGGCTACACCTTC. Its protein product is CASLGQLNYGYTF.